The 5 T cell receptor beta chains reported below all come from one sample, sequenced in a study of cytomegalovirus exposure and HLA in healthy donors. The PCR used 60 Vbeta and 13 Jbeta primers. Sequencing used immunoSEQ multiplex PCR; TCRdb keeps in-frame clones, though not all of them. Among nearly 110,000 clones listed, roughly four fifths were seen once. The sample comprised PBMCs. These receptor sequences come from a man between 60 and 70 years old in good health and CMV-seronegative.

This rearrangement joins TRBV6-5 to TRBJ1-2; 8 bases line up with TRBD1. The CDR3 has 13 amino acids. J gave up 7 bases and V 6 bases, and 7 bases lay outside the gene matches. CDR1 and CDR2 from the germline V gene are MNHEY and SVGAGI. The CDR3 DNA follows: TGTGCCAGCAGCCGAGGACAGGGTCGTGGCTACACCTTC. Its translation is CASSRGQGRGYTF.

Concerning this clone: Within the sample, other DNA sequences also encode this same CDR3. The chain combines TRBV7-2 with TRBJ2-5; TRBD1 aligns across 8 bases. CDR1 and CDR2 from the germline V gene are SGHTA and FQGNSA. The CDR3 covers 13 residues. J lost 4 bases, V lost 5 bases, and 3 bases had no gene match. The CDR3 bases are TGTGCCAGCAGCCGTGACAGGGGAGAGACCCAGTACTTC. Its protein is CASSRDRGETQYF.

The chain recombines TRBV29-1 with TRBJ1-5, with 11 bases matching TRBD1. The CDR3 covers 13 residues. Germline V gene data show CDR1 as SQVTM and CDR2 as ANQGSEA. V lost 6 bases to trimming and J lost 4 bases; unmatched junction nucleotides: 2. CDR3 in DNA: TGCAGCGTGCGGGACAGGGGGAATCAGCCCCAGCATTTT. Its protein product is CSVRDRGNQPQHF. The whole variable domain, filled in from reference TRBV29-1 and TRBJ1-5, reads SAVISQKPSRDICQRGTSLTIQCQVDSQVTMMFWYRQQPGQSLTLIATANQGSEATYESGFVIDKFPISRPNLTFSTLTVSNMSPEDSSIYLCSVRDRGNQPQHFGDGTRLSIL.

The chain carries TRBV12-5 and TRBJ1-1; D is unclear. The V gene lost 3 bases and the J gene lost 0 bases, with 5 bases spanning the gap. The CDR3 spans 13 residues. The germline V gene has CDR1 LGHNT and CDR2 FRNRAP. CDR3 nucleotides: TGTGCTAGTGGTTTCGAGTTGAACACTGAAGCTTTCTTT. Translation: CASGFELNTEAFF.

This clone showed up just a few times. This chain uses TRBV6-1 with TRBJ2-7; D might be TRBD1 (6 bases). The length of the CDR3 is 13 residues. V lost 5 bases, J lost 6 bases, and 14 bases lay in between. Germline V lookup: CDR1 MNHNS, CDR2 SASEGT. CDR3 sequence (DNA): TGTGCCAGCAGTCTCGGGACATTCATCGAGCAGTACGTC. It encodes CASSLGTFIEQYV.